This record concerns one T cell receptor (beta chain) sequence. Antigen unknown. This sample stems from a study of Ad26.COV2.S vaccination and SARS-CoV-2 variants. Study overall: Into the muscle, Ad26.COV2.S was dosed once or twice, 56 days apart.

The treatment denotes: roughly 20 received Ad26.COV2.S at low or high dose, single or two shots; roughly five received placebo; per-sample allocation not given. Sampling took place 63 days after the first vaccine or placebo injection. The CDR3 sequence is 14 residues long. Trimming stripped 1 base from V and 4 bases from J, with 10 bases between. CDR1 SGHVS and CDR2 FQNEAQ come from the germline V gene. Study outcomes and limitations: It was vaccine recipients, not placebo recipients, who had the higher spike-specific TCR breadth. Comparability of non-spike TCR breadth was observed across vaccine and placebo recipients.

TCRdb's copy holds only in-frame clones and misses some; the assay was immunoSEQ multiplex PCR. The profile covers roughly 330,000 clones, with roughly 90% appearing a single time and roughly 6% taken by the ten largest. The receptor comes from a person aged 18-65 years who received the Ad26.COV2.S COVID-19 vaccine or a placebo. The genes are TRBV7-8 and TRBJ1-2; D gene uncertain. Sequencing was performed on peripheral blood, taken in a trial of Ad26.COV2.S vaccine versus placebo. The chain's CDR3 is CASSLGSAAYGYTF. As DNA, the CDR3 is TGTGCCAGCAGCTTAGGTTCCGCGGCCTATGGCTACACCTTC. Full variable domain (missing parts from reference TRBV7-8 and TRBJ1-2): GAGVSQSPRYKVAKRGQDVALRCDPISGHVSLFWYQQALGQGPEFLTYFQNEAQLDKSGLPSDRFFAERPEGSVSTLKIQRTQQEDSAVYLCASSLGSAAYGYTFGSGTRLTVV.